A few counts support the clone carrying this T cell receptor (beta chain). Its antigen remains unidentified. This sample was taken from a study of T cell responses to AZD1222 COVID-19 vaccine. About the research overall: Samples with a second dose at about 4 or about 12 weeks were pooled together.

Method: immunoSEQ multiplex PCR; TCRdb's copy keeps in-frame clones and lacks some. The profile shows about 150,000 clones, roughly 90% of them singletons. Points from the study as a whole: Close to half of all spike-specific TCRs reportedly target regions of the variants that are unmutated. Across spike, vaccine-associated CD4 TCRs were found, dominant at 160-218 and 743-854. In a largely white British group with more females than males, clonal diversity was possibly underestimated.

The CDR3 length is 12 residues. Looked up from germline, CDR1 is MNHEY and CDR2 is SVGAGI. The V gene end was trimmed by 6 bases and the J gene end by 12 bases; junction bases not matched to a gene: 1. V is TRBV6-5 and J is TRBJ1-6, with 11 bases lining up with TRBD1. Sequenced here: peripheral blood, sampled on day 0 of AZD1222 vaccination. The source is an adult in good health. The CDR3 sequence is CASRGTGGPLHF. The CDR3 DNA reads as TGTGCCAGCAGGGGGACAGGGGGACCCCTCCACTTT.